The rows below give T cell receptor beta chains drawn from one sample of a study of blood T cell repertoires in COVID-19. Repertoires were generated with immunoSEQ multiplex PCR, while TCRdb's copy carries only in-frame clones and drops some. The table has some 130,000 clones, more than 80% seen once. Material for sequencing was peripheral blood. The receptors stem from a human donor in a cohort sampled during active COVID-19. The CDR3 runs from the conserved cysteine through the conserved F or W. Each record gives: clone size, V gene, J gene, D gene, CDR3 DNA, CDR3 protein. A D gene is named only where the DNA matches it firmly. Some rows have no size entry. The others give once, few or many, or a class for an expanded clone.

size: NA; V: TRBV21-1; J: TRBJ2-2; D: NA; DNA: TGTGCCAGCAGCACCACGACTAGCGGGAGGGCGAACACCGGGGAGCTGTTTTTT; CDR3: CASSTTTSGRANTGELFF
size: NA; V: TRBV19; J: TRBJ2-1; D: TRBD2; DNA: TGTGCCAGTACCAAGCCCGGGACTAGCGGGGGGAATGAGCAGTTCTTC; CDR3: CASTKPGTSGGNEQFF
size: NA; V: TRBV30; J: TRBJ1-3; D: NA; DNA: TGTGCCTGGAGTGCCATCCAGACTTACACCATATATTTT; CDR3: CAWSAIQTYTIYF
size: NA; V: TRBV27; J: TRBJ1-2; D: NA; DNA: TGTGCCAGCAGTTCATATCAGGGGACTGGCTACACCTTC; CDR3: CASSSYQGTGYTF
size: NA; V: TRBV9; J: TRBJ2-3; D: NA; DNA: TGTGCCAGCAGCGTAGGGACAGACACAGATACGCAGTATTTT; CDR3: CASSVGTDTDTQYF
size: NA; V: TRBV27; J: TRBJ1-5; D: NA; DNA: TGTGCCAGTCGTGGAGGGGTACAGCAGCCCCAGCATTTT; CDR3: CASRGGVQQPQHF
size: NA; V: TRBV7-2; J: TRBJ1-3; D: NA; DNA: TGTGCCAGCAGCTTTGGGGGGAGGGGGTCCTCTGGAAACACCATATATTTT; CDR3: CASSFGGRGSSGNTIYF
size: few; V: TRBV28; J: TRBJ2-3; D: TRBD2; DNA: TGTGCCAGCAGCCCTTGGGGGGGAGGTACAGATACGCAGTATTTT; CDR3: CASSPWGGGTDTQYF
size: NA; V: TRBV9; J: TRBJ1-3; D: TRBD1; DNA: TGTGCCAGCAGCAGACAGGGGGGCTCTGGAAACACCATATATTTT; CDR3: CASSRQGGSGNTIYF
size: NA; V: TRBV3-1/TRBV3-2; J: TRBJ1-1; D: NA; DNA: TGTGCCAGCAGCGTTAACCTTCAGGGGAGCACTGAAGCTTTCTTT; CDR3: CASSVNLQGSTEAFF
size: NA; V: TRBV18; J: TRBJ2-5; D: NA; DNA: TGTGCCAGCTCACCAAACTTACAAGAGACCCAGTACTTC; CDR3: CASSPNLQETQYF
size: once; V: TRBV5-1; J: TRBJ2-7; D: NA; DNA: TGCGCCAGCAGCTTGGTTTGGGGCCGCGAGCAGTACTTC; CDR3: CASSLVWGREQYF
size: NA; V: TRBV30; J: TRBJ1-2; D: TRBD1; DNA: TGTGCCTGGACCGTTCTCGGACAGGGGACCTATGGCTACACCTTC; CDR3: CAWTVLGQGTYGYTF
size: NA; V: TRBV7-2; J: TRBJ2-1; D: TRBD2; DNA: TGTGCCAGCAGCTCAAGACTAGCGGGAGGGGATGATGAGCAGTTCTTC; CDR3: CASSSRLAGGDDEQFF
size: NA; V: TRBV11-2; J: TRBJ2-1; D: TRBD2; DNA: TGTGCCAGCAGCCCCCGGGCGGGAGGTCTTGAGCAGTTCTTC; CDR3: CASSPRAGGLEQFF
size: NA; V: TRBV7-2; J: TRBJ2-5; D: TRBD2; DNA: TGTGCCAGCAGCTTAGCGCCCGGGAGGGAGACCCAGTACTTC; CDR3: CASSLAPGRETQYF
size: NA; V: TRBV12-3/TRBV12-4; J: TRBJ2-3; D: NA; DNA: TGTGCCAGCGGTCTGGGGCTAGATACGCAGTATTTT; CDR3: CASGLGLDTQYF
size: NA; V: TRBV13; J: TRBJ2-2; D: TRBD1; DNA: TGTGCCAGCAGCCCGCGGACAGGGAAGACCGGGGAGCTGTTTTTT; CDR3: CASSPRTGKTGELFF
size: NA; V: TRBV24-1; J: TRBJ1-2; D: TRBD1; DNA: TGTGCCACCAGTGAATCAGGGGGCTCGGGTGGCTACACCTTC; CDR3: CATSESGGSGGYTF
size: NA; V: TRBV7-2; J: TRBJ2-3; D: TRBD2; DNA: TGTGCCAGCAGCTTCGGCGGGGGGGCCGGAACAGATACGCAGTATTTT; CDR3: CASSFGGGAGTDTQYF
size: few; V: TRBV7-9; J: TRBJ1-1; D: NA; DNA: TGTGCCAGCAGGGCAGACATCCGCCCCCCGGAAGCTTTCTTT; CDR3: CASRADIRPPEAFF
size: NA; V: TRBV9; J: TRBJ2-5; D: TRBD2; DNA: TGTGCCAGCAGCAAACTAGCGGGAGGGCCCGAGACCCAGTACTTC; CDR3: CASSKLAGGPETQYF
size: NA; V: TRBV4-3; J: TRBJ1-2; D: NA; DNA: TGCGCCAGCAGCCAAGAATCAGGGGAGTACTATGGCTACACCTTC; CDR3: CASSQESGEYYGYTF
size: NA; V: TRBV27; J: TRBJ2-2; D: NA; DNA: TGTGCCAGCAGTTTCCTAACCGGGGAGCTGTTTTTT; CDR3: CASSFLTGELFF
size: NA; V: TRBV19; J: TRBJ2-3; D: NA; DNA: TGTGCCAGTAGTCCCTCAGCGCCAGGGGAAGGAGATACGCAGTATTTT; CDR3: CASSPSAPGEGDTQYF
size: once; V: TRBV30; J: TRBJ1-2; D: NA; DNA: TGTGGGTTAGGGACACCTAACTATGGCTACACCTTC; CDR3: CGLGTPNYGYTF
size: NA; V: TRBV7-2; J: TRBJ1-6; D: NA; DNA: TGTGCCAGCAGCCCCCAGCTCGGCAAGCAGGCCAATAATTCACCCCTCCACTTT; CDR3: CASSPQLGKQANNSPLHF
size: NA; V: TRBV7-6; J: TRBJ2-7; D: TRBD2; DNA: TGTGCCAGCAGCTTAGGTGGGGGGGGAGTTGACGAGCAGTACTTC; CDR3: CASSLGGGGVDEQYF
size: NA; V: TRBV20-1; J: TRBJ2-1; D: TRBD2; DNA: TGCAGTGCTAGTGGGCTAGCGGGGGGGCCTGGGCAGTTCTTC; CDR3: CSASGLAGGPGQFF
size: NA; V: TRBV6-6; J: TRBJ1-2; D: TRBD1; DNA: TGTGCCAGCAGCCAGGGACAGAGTTATGGCTACACCTTC; CDR3: CASSQGQSYGYTF
size: NA; V: TRBV25-1; J: TRBJ2-5; D: TRBD2; DNA: TGTGCCAGCAGTGAATTTCGGGGGGGTAGAGAGAAGACCCAGTACTTC; CDR3: CASSEFRGGREKTQYF
size: NA; V: TRBV6-2/TRBV6-3; J: TRBJ2-1; D: TRBD2; DNA: TGTGCCAGCACCCCGGGACTAGCGGGCCCCCAGTTCTTC; CDR3: CASTPGLAGPQFF
size: NA; V: TRBV30; J: TRBJ1-1; D: NA; DNA: TGTGCCTGGAGTCTCTCCCGCGGGAGTTTGAACACTGAAGCTTTCTTT; CDR3: CAWSLSRGSLNTEAFF
size: NA; V: TRBV15; J: TRBJ1-2; D: NA; DNA: TGTGCCACCTTTGCAAGGGGTGGGGACATTGGCTATGGCTACACCTTC; CDR3: CATFARGGDIGYGYTF
size: NA; V: TRBV6-1; J: TRBJ1-2; D: NA; DNA: TGTGCCAGCAGTGAAGCTGGCCAGTATGGCTACACCTTC; CDR3: CASSEAGQYGYTF
size: NA; V: TRBV19; J: TRBJ2-5; D: TRBD2; DNA: TGTGCCAGTAGTATAGGCGGGGGGGTTCCTGAAGAGACCCAGTACTTC; CDR3: CASSIGGGVPEETQYF
size: NA; V: TRBV7-6; J: TRBJ1-1; D: NA; DNA: TGTGCCAGCAGCTTACACAGGGAGTCCACTGAAGCTTTCTTT; CDR3: CASSLHRESTEAFF
size: NA; V: TRBV6-5; J: TRBJ1-5; D: NA; DNA: TGTGCCAGCAACCACGGGGGGCGGCAGCCCCAGCATTTT; CDR3: CASNHGGRQPQHF
size: NA; V: TRBV5-1; J: TRBJ2-1; D: NA; DNA: TGCGCCAGCTCCGGAGGGAGCGGCTCCTACAATGAGCAGTTCTTC; CDR3: CASSGGSGSYNEQFF
size: NA; V: TRBV5-1; J: TRBJ2-3; D: TRBD1; DNA: TGCGCCAGCAGCGCGGGACGGACAGGGACGAGAGGCACAGATACGCAGTATTTT; CDR3: CASSAGRTGTRGTDTQYF
size: NA; V: TRBV11-3; J: TRBJ2-1; D: NA; DNA: TGTGCCAGCAGCTTAGGACTGTCATACAATGAGCAGTTCTTC; CDR3: CASSLGLSYNEQFF
size: many; V: TRBV30; J: TRBJ2-7; D: NA; DNA: TGTGCCTGGAGTCCTGTCGGCCGGGGCTCCTACGAGCAGTACTTC; CDR3: CAWSPVGRGSYEQYF
size: NA; V: TRBV19; J: TRBJ1-2; D: NA; DNA: TGTGCCAGTAGTATAGAGGGCAGGGCCGGGGGCTACACCTTC; CDR3: CASSIEGRAGGYTF
size: NA; V: TRBV7-9; J: TRBJ1-2; D: NA; DNA: TGTGCCAGCAGCTTAGGACAGGTGGACTATGGCTACACCTTC; CDR3: CASSLGQVDYGYTF
size: few; V: TRBV10-3; J: TRBJ2-1; D: TRBD2; DNA: TGTGCCTCTGACTCAGGACTAGCGGGGGGAAGCTCCTACAATGAGCAGTTCTTC; CDR3: CASDSGLAGGSSYNEQFF
size: NA; V: TRBV9; J: TRBJ2-7; D: TRBD1; DNA: TGTGCCAGCAGCGCCTGGACAGGGGAAGGCGAGCAGTACTTC; CDR3: CASSAWTGEGEQYF
size: NA; V: TRBV20-1; J: TRBJ2-3; D: TRBD2; DNA: TGCAGTGCTAGTTTACTATCTCGGGGGGGACTTGATGAAACGCAGTATTTT; CDR3: CSASLLSRGGLDETQYF
size: NA; V: TRBV5-1; J: TRBJ1-1; D: TRBD1; DNA: TGCGCCAGCAGCCCGGACAGGGTGAACACTGAAGCTTTCTTT; CDR3: CASSPDRVNTEAFF
size: NA; V: TRBV6-2/TRBV6-3; J: TRBJ1-5; D: TRBD1; DNA: TGTGCCAGCAGCCAGGGGGGGAATCAGCCCCAGCATTTT; CDR3: CASSQGGNQPQHF
size: NA; V: TRBV6-6; J: TRBJ2-2; D: TRBD1; DNA: TGTGCCAGCAGCCGTCCGGGACAGGGGAACACCGGGGAGCTGTTTTTT; CDR3: CASSRPGQGNTGELFF
size: many; V: TRBV2; J: TRBJ1-5; D: TRBD1; DNA: TGTGCCAGCACCGAACAGGGGGCGGGGGAGCCCCAGCATTTT; CDR3: CASTEQGAGEPQHF
size: few; V: TRBV28; J: TRBJ1-1; D: TRBD1; DNA: TGTGCCAGCATGCGGAGTTCAGGGGGCGGGATGAGCACTGAAGCTTTCTTT; CDR3: CASMRSSGGGMSTEAFF
size: NA; V: TRBV6-5; J: TRBJ1-2; D: TRBD1; DNA: TGTGCCAGCAGTCTGACAGGGGTCGGATATGGCTACACCTTC; CDR3: CASSLTGVGYGYTF
size: NA; V: TRBV7-9; J: TRBJ2-1; D: TRBD2; DNA: TGTGCCAGCATCGGGACTAGCGGGAGCTCCTACAATGAGCAGTTCTTC; CDR3: CASIGTSGSSYNEQFF
size: NA; V: TRBV27; J: TRBJ1-5; D: NA; DNA: TGTGCCAGCAGTCCCAGTGCCACCCCCAGACCCCAGCATTTT; CDR3: CASSPSATPRPQHF
size: once; V: TRBV6-5; J: TRBJ1-1; D: NA; DNA: TGTGCCAGCAGACTCCTTGGGCAGATGAACACTGAAGCTTTCTTT; CDR3: CASRLLGQMNTEAFF
size: NA; V: TRBV5-1; J: TRBJ1-2; D: NA; DNA: TGCGCCAGCAGCTTGGGTGACAAGTCAAACGATGGCTACACCTTC; CDR3: CASSLGDKSNDGYTF
size: NA; V: TRBV7-8; J: TRBJ1-5; D: TRBD1; DNA: TGTGCCAGCAGCTTAACGGACAGGTATCAGCCCCAGCATTTT; CDR3: CASSLTDRYQPQHF
size: NA; V: TRBV12-5; J: TRBJ1-1; D: NA; DNA: TGTGCTAGTGGTCCGAGTGAAGCTTTCTTT; CDR3: CASGPSEAFF
size: NA; V: TRBV5-1; J: TRBJ2-2; D: NA; DNA: TGCGCCAGCAGCTTGACCTTTGGAGCTAACACCGGGGAGCTGTTTTTT; CDR3: CASSLTFGANTGELFF